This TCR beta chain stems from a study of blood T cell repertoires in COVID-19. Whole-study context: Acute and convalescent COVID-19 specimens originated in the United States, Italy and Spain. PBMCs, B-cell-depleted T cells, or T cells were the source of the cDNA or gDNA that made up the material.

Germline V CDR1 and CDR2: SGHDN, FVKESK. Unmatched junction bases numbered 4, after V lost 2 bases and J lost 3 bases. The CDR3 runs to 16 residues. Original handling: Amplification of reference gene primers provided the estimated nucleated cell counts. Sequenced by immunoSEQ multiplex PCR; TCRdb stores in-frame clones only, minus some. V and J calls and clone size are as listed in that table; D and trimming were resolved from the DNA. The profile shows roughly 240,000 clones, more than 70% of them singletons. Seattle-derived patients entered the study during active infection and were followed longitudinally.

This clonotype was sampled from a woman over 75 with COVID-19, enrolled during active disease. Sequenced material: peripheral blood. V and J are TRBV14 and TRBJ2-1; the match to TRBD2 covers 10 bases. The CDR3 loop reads CASSQLSGGYYNEQFF. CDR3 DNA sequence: TGTGCCAGCAGCCAACTTAGCGGGGGGTACTACAATGAGCAGTTCTTC. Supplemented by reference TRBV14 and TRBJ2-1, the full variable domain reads EAGVTQFPSHSVIEKGQTVTLRCDPISGHDNLYWYRRVMGKEIKFLLHFVKESKQDESGMPNNRFLAERTGGTYSTLKVQPAELEDSGVYFCASSQLSGGYYNEQFFGPGTRLTVL.